These 9 T cell receptor beta chains came from one sample sequenced in a study of blood T cell repertoires in COVID-19. Data came from immunoSEQ multiplex PCR; TCRdb stores just in-frame clones and leaves some out. Seen here are about 95,000 clones, roughly 80% observed once, and the top ten hold roughly 25%. The sequenced sample was peripheral blood. The source is a man older than 75 with active or convalescent COVID-19.

The chain has TRBV28 and TRBJ2-7, with TRBD2 matching over 10 bases. Germline values: CDR1 MDHEN, CDR2 SYDVKM. V dropped 3 bases and J dropped 1; count of bases not matched to a gene: 0. This CDR3 spans 14 amino acids. CDR3 bases: TGTGCCAGCAGTTTGACTAGCGGGTCCTACGAGCAGTACTTC. It yields the protein CASSLTSGSYEQYF. The full variable domain, its missing parts supplied by reference TRBV28 and TRBJ2-7, is DVKVTQSSRYLVKRTGEKVFLECVQDMDHENMFWYRQDPGLGLRLIYFSYDVKMKEKGDIPEGYSVSREKKERFSLILESASTNQTSMYLCASSLTSGSYEQYFGPGTRLTVT.

The chain combines TRBV28 with TRBJ2-7, with TRBD2 matching over 12 bases. J gave up 4 bases and V 6 bases, and 7 bases lay outside the gene matches. The CDR3 has 15 amino acids. CDR1 and CDR2 from the germline V gene are MDHEN and SYDVKM. This chain's CDR3 is CASRKLAGGLYEQYF. In DNA form, the CDR3 reads TGTGCCAGCAGAAAACTAGCGGGGGGACTTTACGAGCAGTACTTC.

V usage is TRBV7-2 and J usage is TRBJ1-4, with no clear D. Germline CDR1 and CDR2: SGHTA and FQGNSA. The CDR3 loop spans 16 amino acids. V lost 1 base to trimming and J lost 8 bases, with 17 bases between them. The CDR3 loop reads CASSLVSAGGREKLFF. CDR3 bases: TGTGCCAGCAGCTTAGTCTCGGCCGGAGGAAGGGAAAAACTGTTTTTT.

This clone was recorded a few times. This sequence joins TRBV4-1 and TRBJ2-5; 9 bases agree with TRBD2. The length of the CDR3 is 13 residues. The V gene end was trimmed by 6 bases and the J gene end by 5 bases; junction bases not matched to a gene: 4. Looked up from germline, CDR1 is MGHRA and CDR2 is YSYEKL. Here the CDR3 reads CASRVAGGETQYF. The DNA of the CDR3 is TGCGCCAGCAGAGTTGCGGGGGGGGAGACCCAGTACTTC.

V gene TRBV28 combines with J gene TRBJ1-4, with D possibly being TRBD1 (6 bases). Germline lookup yields CDR1 MDHEN and CDR2 SYDVKM. Trimming pared 5 bases from V and 3 bases from J, leaving 10 bases between. The CDR3 covers 14 residues. The CDR3 region has the DNA TGTGCCAGCAGTCCACAGGGATCTAATGAAAAACTGTTTTTT. Residues: CASSPQGSNEKLFF.

CDR3 loop: CASSYLLAGGLQADTQYF. CDR3 in DNA: TGTGCCAGCAGTTACTTACTAGCGGGGGGGCTTCAGGCAGATACGCAGTATTTT. The chain couples TRBV6-2 or TRBV6-3 to TRBJ2-3, with 13 bases identical to TRBD2. Germline loops: CDR1 MNHEY, CDR2 SVGEGT. Trimming removed 1 base from V and 4 bases from J; junction bases left unmatched: 8. The CDR3 totals 18 residues.

V is TRBV11-1 and J is TRBJ1-2; TRBD1 might be the D (5 bases). Germline V gene lookup returns CDR1 SGHAT and CDR2 FQDESV (reference sequence). V lost 6 bases, J lost 3 bases, and 20 bases lay in between. The CDR3 contains 16 residues. CDR3 residues: CASSRGSPGGDYGYTF. Here the CDR3 DNA reads TGTGCCAGCAGTAGGGGCAGCCCGGGCGGTGACTATGGCTACACCTTC.

The genes are TRBV5-1 and TRBJ2-3; D is possibly TRBD2 (5 bases). Germline CDR1 SGHRS, CDR2 YFSETQ. Trimming stripped 0 bases from V and 8 bases from J, with 25 bases between. There are 18 residues in the CDR3. CDR3 sequence reads: CASSLGVARTRGLSTQYF. As DNA, the CDR3 is TGCGCCAGCAGCTTGGGGGTGGCGAGGACCCGGGGTTTGAGTACGCAGTATTTT.

This chain links TRBV18 with TRBJ1-6; TRBD1 is a possible D gene (6 bases). The V end was cut by 0 bases, the J end by 10 bases, with 16 bases between. Germline-derived CDR1 and CDR2 are KGHSH and LQKENI. The CDR3 has 16 amino acids. The CDR3 coding sequence is TGTGCCAGCTCACCACCGGGGACACCGAGAGCCTCACCCCTCCACTTT. Amino acid sequence: CASSPPGTPRASPLHF.